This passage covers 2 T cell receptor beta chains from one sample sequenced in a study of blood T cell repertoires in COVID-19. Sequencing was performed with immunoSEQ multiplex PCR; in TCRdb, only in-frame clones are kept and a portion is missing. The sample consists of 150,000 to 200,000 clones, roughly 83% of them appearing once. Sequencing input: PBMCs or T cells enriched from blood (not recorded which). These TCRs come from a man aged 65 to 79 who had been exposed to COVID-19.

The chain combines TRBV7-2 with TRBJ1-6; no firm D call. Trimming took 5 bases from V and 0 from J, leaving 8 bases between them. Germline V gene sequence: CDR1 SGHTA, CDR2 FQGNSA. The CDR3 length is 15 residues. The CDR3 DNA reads TGTGCCAGCAGCGGCGGGAACTCCTATAATTCACCCCTCCACTTT. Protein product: CASSGGNSYNSPLHF.

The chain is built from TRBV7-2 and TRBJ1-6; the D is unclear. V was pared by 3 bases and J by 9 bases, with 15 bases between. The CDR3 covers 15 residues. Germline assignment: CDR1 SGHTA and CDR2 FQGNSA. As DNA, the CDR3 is TGTGCCAGCAGCTTGGACTCCTCGGCGGGTTCACCCCTCCACTTT. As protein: CASSLDSSAGSPLHF.